This T cell receptor beta chain was captured by sequencing in a study of cytomegalovirus exposure and HLA in healthy donors. CDR1 is SEHNR and CDR2 is FQNEAQ in the germline V gene (reference sequence). V trimming: 5 bases; J trimming: 4 bases; junction bases outside the gene matches: 10. The CDR3 is made up of 15 amino acids. Separation from the approximately 670-subject first cohort characterized the roughly 110-subject validation cohort, to which the donors belonged. The data were produced by immunoSEQ multiplex PCR, yet TCRdb's version contains in-frame clones alone and is incomplete. The table has tens of thousands of clones, 95% seen once.

V and J are TRBV7-9 and TRBJ1-1; 7 bases fit TRBD1. Sequenced: PBMCs. The sequence was obtained from a young woman in good health and CMV-seropositive. Here the CDR3 reads CASSEPGGSGTEAFF. CDR3 nucleotide sequence: TGTGCCAGCAGCGAACCAGGGGGATCGGGCACTGAAGCTTTCTTT.